This T cell receptor (beta chain) was captured in a study of breast tumors, draining lymph nodes, adjacent tissues. Study results and caveats: Tumor T cell lymph node origin was a supported hypothesis, not proven.

Breast cancer patients provided tissue from their axillary draining lymph nodes. Each CDR3 protein gets one entry after TCRdb re-called the multiplex PCR reads with MiXCR. This sample yields approximately 130,000 distinct CDR3 sequences, of which less than 25% are seen a single time; roughly 2% belongs to the top ten. Many counts were recorded for this clonotype. The antigen remains unidentified. The CDR3 runs to 16 residues. The germline CDR1 and CDR2 sequences are SEHNR and FQNEAQ (reference sequence). V was clipped by 4 bases and J by 1 base, with 14 bases between them. The V and J genes are TRBV7-9 and TRBJ2-1; D is undetermined. Source material: axillary lymph node tissue. This TCR derives from a female donor with breast cancer. Some clones in this sample may be carry-over from other donors' samples. CDR3 sequence: CASSSRYDRSYNEQFF. As DNA, the CDR3 is TGTGCCAGCAGCTCCCGATACGATCGGTCCTACAATGAGCAGTTCTTC.